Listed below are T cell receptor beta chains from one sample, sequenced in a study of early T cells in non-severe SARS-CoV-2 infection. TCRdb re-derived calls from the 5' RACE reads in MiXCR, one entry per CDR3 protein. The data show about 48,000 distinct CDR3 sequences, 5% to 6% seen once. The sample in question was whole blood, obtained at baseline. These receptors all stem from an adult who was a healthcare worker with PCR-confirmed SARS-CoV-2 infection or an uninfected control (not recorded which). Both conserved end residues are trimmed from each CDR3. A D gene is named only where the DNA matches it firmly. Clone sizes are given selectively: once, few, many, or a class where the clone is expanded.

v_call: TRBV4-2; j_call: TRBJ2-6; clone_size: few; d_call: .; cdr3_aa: ASSQETSGANVLT
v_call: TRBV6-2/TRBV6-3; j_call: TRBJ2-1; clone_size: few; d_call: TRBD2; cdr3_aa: ASSYGRASGYNEQF
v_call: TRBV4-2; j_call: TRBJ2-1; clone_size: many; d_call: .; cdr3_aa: ASSQEKQGGDEQF
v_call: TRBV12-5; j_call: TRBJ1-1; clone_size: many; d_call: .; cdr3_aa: ASGTDRNTEAF
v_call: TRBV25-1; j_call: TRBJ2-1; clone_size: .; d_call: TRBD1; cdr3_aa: ASSAHRGRGYNEQF
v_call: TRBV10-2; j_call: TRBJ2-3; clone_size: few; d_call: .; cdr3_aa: ASSVQGQGDTQY
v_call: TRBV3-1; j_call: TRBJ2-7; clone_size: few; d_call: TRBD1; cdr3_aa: ASSQVIRGPYEQY
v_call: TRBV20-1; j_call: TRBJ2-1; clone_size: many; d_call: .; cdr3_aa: SARSRGISYNEQF
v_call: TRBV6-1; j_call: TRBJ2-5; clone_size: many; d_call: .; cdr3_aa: ASSEASGTKETQY
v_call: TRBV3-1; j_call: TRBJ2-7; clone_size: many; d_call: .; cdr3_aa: ASSLQPYEQY
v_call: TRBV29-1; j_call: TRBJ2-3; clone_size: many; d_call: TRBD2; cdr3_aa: SAPGLAGPTDTQY
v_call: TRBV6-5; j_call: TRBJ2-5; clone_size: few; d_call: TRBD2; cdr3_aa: ASSLRTSDETQY